Presented here are 19 T cell receptor beta chains from one specimen sequenced in a study of cytomegalovirus exposure and HLA in healthy donors. Repertoires were generated with immunoSEQ multiplex PCR, while TCRdb's copy carries only in-frame clones and drops some. The table records roughly 98,000 clones, 87% of them present only once. Sequencing used PBMCs. The source is a man between 18 and 35 years old in good health and CMV-seropositive.

This sequence joins TRBV27 and TRBJ1-5; 8 nucleotides match TRBD1. There are 15 residues in the CDR3. In germline, CDR1 is MNHEY, CDR2 SMNVEV (reference sequence). With 5 bases clipped from V and 4 bases from J, the junction kept 7 bases outside the gene matches. CDR3 region: CASSTLTGANQPQHF. CDR3 DNA sequence: TGTGCCAGCAGTACCCTGACAGGGGCGAATCAGCCCCAGCATTTT.

V gene TRBV19 combines with J gene TRBJ2-3, with 12 bases aligning to TRBD2. V dropped 4 bases and J dropped 5; count of bases not matched to a gene: 10. In germline, CDR1 is LNHDA, CDR2 SQIVND (reference sequence). The CDR3 is 17 residues long. Here the CDR3 reads CASSNRLAGAYGDTQYF. Here the CDR3 DNA reads TGTGCCAGTAGTAACCGACTAGCGGGAGCATATGGAGATACGCAGTATTTT.

The chain carries TRBV6-6 and TRBJ2-7, with 8 positions matching TRBD1. CDR1 is MNHNY and CDR2 is SVGAGI in the germline V gene (reference sequence). The V and J ends lost 7 bases and 1 base, in that order; junction bases with no gene match: 9. The CDR3 consists of 15 residues. The CDR3 DNA reads TGTGCCAGCACCCAGAAGGACAGGGCTTCCTACGAGCAGTACTTC. It is translated as CASTQKDRASYEQYF.

The chain carries TRBV7-6 and TRBJ2-3; 10 nucleotides line up with TRBD2. V was clipped by 4 bases and J by 2 bases; unmatched bases: 12. This CDR3 has 18 residues. Germline-derived CDR1 and CDR2 are SGHVS and FNYEAQ. The DNA for the CDR3 is TGTGCCAGCAGCTCCCCGGGACTAGCGCTTAGACCCACAGATACGCAGTATTTT. Translated, it gives CASSSPGLALRPTDTQYF.

A remark on this clone: One end of the junction fails to match germline, which may point to a read error. The sample contains more than one DNA sequence encoding this CDR3. The chain carries TRBV19 and TRBJ2-1; 8 positions match TRBD2. Looked up from germline, CDR1 is LNHDA and CDR2 is SQIVND (reference sequence). CDR3 length: 16 amino acids. CDR3 DNA: TGTGCTAGTAGTCCCATTAGCGGGGCATCCTACAATGAGCAGTTCTTC. Translating it yields CASSPISGASYNEQFF.

This clone was counted a single time. The chain links TRBV11-3 to TRBJ2-5, with 10 bases lining up with TRBD1. There are 18 residues in the CDR3. Per the germline V gene, CDR1 is SGHNT and CDR2 is YENEEA. Trimming cost V 5 bases and J 4 bases; bases outside gene matches: 16. The CDR3 DNA reads as TGTGCCAGCAGCCTGACATATGGGACAGGGGTTTTAGGAGAGACCCAGTACTTC. It yields the protein CASSLTYGTGVLGETQYF.

This chain links TRBV11-1 with TRBJ2-7; TRBD1 is a possible D gene (5 bases). The V end was cut by 6 bases, the J end by 1 base, with 13 bases between. The germline gives CDR1 SGHAT, CDR2 FQDESV (reference sequence). This CDR3 comprises 14 residues. The CDR3, as DNA: TGTGCCAGCAGTCTCCGGAAGGGGTCCTACGAGCAGTACTTC. Translating gives CASSLRKGSYEQYF.

CDR3 DNA sequence: TGTGCCAGCAGCTTTTATGGGCAGGACAAAACAGAGACCCAGTACTTC. Its translation is CASSFYGQDKTETQYF. The chain recombines TRBV7-8 with TRBJ2-5, with a weak D call TRBD1 (5 bases). CDR1 and CDR2 from the germline V gene are SGHVS and FQNEAQ. This CDR3 is 16 amino acids long. Trimming stripped 3 bases from V and 4 bases from J, with 18 bases between. Full variable domain (rest looked up from reference TRBV7-8 and TRBJ2-5): GAGVSQSPRYKVAKRGQDVALRCDPISGHVSLFWYQQALGQGPEFLTYFQNEAQLDKSGLPSDRFFAERPEGSVSTLKIQRTQQEDSAVYLCASSFYGQDKTETQYFGPGTRLLVL.

The chain's CDR3 is CASSFGGAAQPQHF. The CDR3 region has the DNA TGCGCCAGCAGCTTTGGGGGGGCGGCTCAGCCCCAGCATTTT. The chain carries TRBV5-1 and TRBJ1-5; a possible D gene is TRBD1 (6 bases). CDR1 is SGHRS, CDR2 YFSETQ, per germline. Trimming stripped 2 bases from V and 6 bases from J, with 12 bases between. The CDR3 length is 14 residues.

This chain joins TRBV10-2 and TRBJ2-1; a weak D match, TRBD2 (5 bases). Germline CDR1 is WSHSY and CDR2 is SAAADI. V gave up 0 bases and J gave up 0 bases, with 6 bases separating them. CDR3 length: 15 residues. The CDR3 sequence is CASSESSGSYNEQFF. As DNA, the CDR3 is TGCGCCAGCAGTGAGTCCAGCGGCTCCTACAATGAGCAGTTCTTC.

A single count supports this clone. The chain joins TRBV18 to TRBJ2-3, with 8 bases matching TRBD1. Trimming at V came to 0 bases and at J to 6 bases, leaving 2 bases not matched to a gene. The CDR3 has 14 residues. Germline V lookup: CDR1 KGHSH, CDR2 LQKENI. As DNA, the CDR3 is TGTGCCAGCTCACCACCGGACAGGGCGGATACGCAGTATTTT. Protein: CASSPPDRADTQYF.

The chain combines TRBV6-1 with TRBJ2-2; D is unclear. Germline V gene lookup returns CDR1 MNHNS and CDR2 SASEGT. V lost 1 base, J lost 0 bases, and 6 bases lay in between. The CDR3 is made up of 15 amino acids. In DNA, the CDR3 is TGTGCCAGCAGTGAAGGGCGGCCGAACACCGGGGAGCTGTTTTTT. Translated, it gives CASSEGRPNTGELFF.

This sequence joins TRBV10-2 and TRBJ2-4; D may be TRBD1 (6 bases). V gave up 3 bases and J gave up 0 bases, with 15 bases separating them. The germline CDR1 and CDR2 sequences are WSHSY and SAAADI. CDR3 length: 17 residues. The CDR3 sequence is CASSDPGHLLAKNIQYF. CDR3 DNA: TGCGCCAGCAGTGACCCGGGACATCTCTTAGCCAAAAACATTCAGTACTTC.

The CDR3: CASRPRIGARINQPQHF. The CDR3, as DNA: TGTGCCAGTAGACCTCGGATTGGGGCACGGATCAATCAGCCCCAGCATTTT. The rearrangement links TRBV19 to TRBJ1-5; D is perhaps TRBD1 (5 bases). With 6 bases removed from V and 3 bases from J, the gap between germline ends came to 21 bases. The CDR3 covers 17 residues. Germline V CDR1 and CDR2: LNHDA, SQIVND (reference sequence).

This clone was observed a few times. The chain has TRBV6-1 and TRBJ2-3; 12 nucleotides match TRBD2. The V gene's germline CDR1 is MNHNS and CDR2 SASEGT. V shed 2 bases, J shed 4 bases, and the junction held 1 base outside the gene matches. The CDR3 totals 15 residues. DNA for the CDR3: TGTGCCAGCAGTGAATCTAGCGGGGGGGCAGATACGCAGTATTTT. Its translation is CASSESSGGADTQYF.

The chain links TRBV4-2 to TRBJ1-1, with 9 bases that match TRBD1. Germline trimming cut 5 bases from V and 1 base from J; bases unmatched to any gene: 14. The CDR3 runs 18 residues. Germline assignment: CDR1 LGHNA and CDR2 YNFKEQ. In nucleotides, the CDR3 is TGTGCCAGCAGCGGGGGACAGGGAGGGTCATCCCGGAACACTGAAGCTTTCTTT. Translated, it gives CASSGGQGGSSRNTEAFF.

The chain employs TRBV5-1 and TRBJ2-1; the match to TRBD2 covers 10 bases. The ends lost 4 bases at V and 4 bases at J; junction bases unmatched: 11. Germline CDR1 SGHRS, CDR2 YFSETQ. This CDR3 comprises 17 residues. CDR3 loop: CASSMEIGTSEYNEQFF. Here the CDR3 DNA reads TGCGCCAGCAGCATGGAGATCGGGACTAGCGAGTACAATGAGCAGTTCTTC. The complete variable domain, with remaining parts taken from reference TRBV5-1 and TRBJ2-1, reads KAGVTQTPRYLIKTRGQQVTLSCSPISGHRSVSWYQQTPGQGLQFLFEYFSETQRNKGNFPGRFSGRQFSNSRSEMNVSTLELGDSALYLCASSMEIGTSEYNEQFFGPGTRLTVL.

DNA of the CDR3: TGTGCCAGCAGTGAATTAGGGGCGCCCTCGAACACTGAAGCTTTCTTT. It translates to CASSELGAPSNTEAFF. The gene calls are TRBV25-1 and TRBJ1-1; D is perhaps TRBD1 (5 bases). Germline lookup yields CDR1 MGHDK and CDR2 SYGVNS. Deletions cut 1 base from V and 1 base from J, with 13 bases between. The CDR3 consists of 16 residues.

The chain recombines TRBV5-1 with TRBJ2-3; 7 nucleotides line up with TRBD2. This CDR3 comprises 16 residues. With V trimmed by 3 bases and J by 3 bases, 10 bases remained unmatched. Germline V lookup: CDR1 SGHRS, CDR2 YFSETQ. The CDR3 loop is CASSSSGARVTDTQYF. In DNA form, the CDR3 reads TGCGCCAGCAGCTCAAGCGGGGCGCGAGTAACAGATACGCAGTATTTT.